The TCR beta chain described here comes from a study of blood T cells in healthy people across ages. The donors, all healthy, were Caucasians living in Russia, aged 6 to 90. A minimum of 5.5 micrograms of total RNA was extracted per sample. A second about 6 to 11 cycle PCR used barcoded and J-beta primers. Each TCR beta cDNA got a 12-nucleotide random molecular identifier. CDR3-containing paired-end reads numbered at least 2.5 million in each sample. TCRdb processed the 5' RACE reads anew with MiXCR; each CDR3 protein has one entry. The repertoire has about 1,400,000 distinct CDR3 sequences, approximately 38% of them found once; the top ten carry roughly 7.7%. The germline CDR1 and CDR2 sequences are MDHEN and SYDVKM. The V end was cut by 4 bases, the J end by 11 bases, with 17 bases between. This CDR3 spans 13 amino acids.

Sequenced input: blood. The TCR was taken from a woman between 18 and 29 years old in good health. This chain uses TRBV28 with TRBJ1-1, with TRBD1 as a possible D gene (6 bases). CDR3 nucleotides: TGTGCCAGCAGTTCCATTACAGGGAGGAAGGCTTTCTTT. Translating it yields CASSSITGRKAFF.